This TCR beta chain was retrieved from a study of shared clonotypes between healthy human individuals (dated by TCRdb to about 2020). Turning to the overall study: A few men and a couple of women, aged 18 to 49 years, made up the cohort. For each donor, three plates each were used for CD4 naive and CD4 memory, two plates were used for CD8 naive, and one plate was used for CD8 memory. Blood TCR repertoires of about five healthy adults were deeply sequenced to estimate repertoire size and the extent of clonotype sharing between individuals. To increase sequencing depth and limit assay-specific biases, TCR repertoire library preparation and sequencing were carried out by different laboratories using diverse techniques. Each donor's leukapheresis produced roughly between roughly 0.85 and 9.5 billion PBMCs.

The donors were healthy, HIV-negative adults who had no recently reported acute infections or vaccinations. Every donor was a Caucasian adult residing in Nashville, Tennessee, USA. CD8 memory samples consisted of magnetically selected CD45RO+ cells combined with CCR7-negative CD45RA+ effector memory (TemRA) cells. After blood collection by leukapheresis, PBMCs were isolated using Ficoll-Histopaque density gradient centrifugation and then cryopreserved in the vapor phase of liquid nitrogen. Analytical flow cytometry was used to check the purity and quantity of every magnetically sorted T cell population. From each sorted fraction, genomic DNA was isolated and quantified by UV absorbance on a Nanodrop 2000c. Comment on this clone: What antigen it recognizes has not been identified. There are no base qualities to consult, and no much larger clone falls within one base.

TCR CDR3 regions were amplified from genomic DNA by multiplex PCR using the deep immunoSEQ assay. Extracted genomic DNA from each cell subset was spread evenly across all wells of several immunoSEQ 96-well plates, with each plate serving as a replicate. Each replicate PCR for sorted subsets received approximately 220 ng genomic DNA, equal to roughly 33,000 T cell genomes. Purified libraries were quantified with a Qubit 3.0 fluorometer, sized on a Bioanalyzer 2100, and re-quantified with the KAPA Library Quantification kit. A separate single-read 150-cycle Illumina NextSeq 550 flow cell was used to sequence each immunoSEQ 96-well plate. In the original analysis: The immunoSEQ output contained only junctional sequences without quality scores, so filtering could not match that applied to full-length reads. Sequences were annotated with PyIR, a Python wrapper for IgBLAST v1.9, using IMGT germline references to assign V/J genes and CDR3. Any read was removed if the V/J assignment was weak (E-value above 1e-6), the CDR3 was missing, or the read contained stop codons, out-of-frame junctions, or ambiguous translated residues. A V3J clonotype was defined by an identical inferred V gene, J gene, and CDR3 amino acid sequence. The percentage overlap between two repertoires was calculated by dividing the number of shared unique clonotypes by the size of the smaller repertoire. Three approaches were used to assess repertoire richness: RTK rarefaction, the Chao1 estimator, and Recon v2.1 estimates of unobserved clonotypes. Generation probabilities were computed with OLGA for all TCRbeta clonotypes obtained by the gDNA method from several donors. The table was pulled from immuneACCESS by TCRdb, which kept in-frame rearrangements only. Such tables lose some clones; where checked, under half of the loss comes from unresolved V genes, and the rest has no known cause. That table gives V, J and clone size, and the DNA gave D and trimming. A total of roughly 400,000 clones appear in this sample, 96% of them only once. The ten largest clones capture around 0.3% of the sample.

Beyond this particular receptor, the publication reports: Because the study included a small number of donors, the genetic and exposure-history diversity represented was limited. Pairwise subsampling led to the expectation that sequencing depth would affect the degree of clonotype sharing among donors. Estimated clonotype richness was generally larger for naive than for memory subsets. Compared with non-shared clonotypes, clonotypes shared by all four sorted-subset donors had higher generation probabilities. Even with the large sequencing depth, rarefaction of the sorted-subset datasets indicated that sequencing was incomplete. Sampling was limited to blood, and TCR repertoires in tissue likely differ from TCR repertoires in blood. Approximately 4.8% of naive CD4, 3% to 4% of naive CD8, approximately 2.2% of memory CD4, and 0.4% of memory CD8 clonotypes were shared across a few donors.

At the junction V is shortened by 1 base and J by 0 bases, with 15 bases in between. CDR1 and CDR2 (SGHVS, FNYEAQ) derive from the germline V gene. The CDR3 goes from the cysteine to the phenylalanine over 18 residues. Only the CDR3 region is kept as DNA, spanning 54 bases read in frame from base 1. The source material was memory CD8+ T cells sorted from blood. This specimen's cell subset or site label, per the study, means: CD45RO+ cells pooled with CCR7-negative TemRA cells. The receptor was isolated from a man aged 25 to 45 in good health. This receptor chain uses TRBV7-6 and TRBJ2-2; the D gene is perhaps TRBD1, from 5 matching bases. CDR3 protein: CASSLVDRQPTNTGELFF. The DNA sequence is as follows: TGTGCCAGCAGCTTAGTAGACCGACAGCCTACGAACACCGGGGAGCTGTTTTTT.